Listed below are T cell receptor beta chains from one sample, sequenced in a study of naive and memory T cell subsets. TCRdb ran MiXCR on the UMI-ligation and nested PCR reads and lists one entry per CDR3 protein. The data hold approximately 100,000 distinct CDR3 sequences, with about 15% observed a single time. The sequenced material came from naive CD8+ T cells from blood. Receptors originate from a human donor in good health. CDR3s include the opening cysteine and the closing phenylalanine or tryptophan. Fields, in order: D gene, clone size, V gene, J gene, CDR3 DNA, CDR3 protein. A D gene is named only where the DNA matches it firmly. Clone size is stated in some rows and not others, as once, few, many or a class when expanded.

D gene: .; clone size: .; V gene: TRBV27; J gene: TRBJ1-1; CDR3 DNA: TGTGCCAGCATCATCACGGAGGGAAAAAACACTGAAGCTTTCTTT; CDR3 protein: CASIITEGKNTEAFF
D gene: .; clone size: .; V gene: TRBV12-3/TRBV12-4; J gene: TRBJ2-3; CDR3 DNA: TGTGCCAGCAGTTTAGCGTCGATTCTCTATGGTCAGTGGGTGGAAGGAGATACGCAGTATTTT; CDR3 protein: CASSLASILYGQWVEGDTQYF
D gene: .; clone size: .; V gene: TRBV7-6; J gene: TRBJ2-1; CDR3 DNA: TGTGCCAGCAGCTTCTCGAGCTCCTACAATGAGCAGTTCTTC; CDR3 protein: CASSFSSSYNEQFF
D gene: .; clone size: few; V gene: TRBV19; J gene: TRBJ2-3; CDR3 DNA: TGTGCCAGCGGGGGGCGGGGTACAGATACGCAGTATTTT; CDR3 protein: CASGGRGTDTQYF
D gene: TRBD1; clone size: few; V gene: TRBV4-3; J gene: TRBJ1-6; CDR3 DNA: TGCGCCAGCAGCCCGGACAGGGGGCCTTCACCCCTCCACTTT; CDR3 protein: CASSPDRGPSPLHF
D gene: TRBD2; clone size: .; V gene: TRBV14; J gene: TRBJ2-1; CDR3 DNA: TGTGCCAGCAGCAACGTCTTTAGCGGGAATGAGCAGTTCTTC; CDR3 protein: CASSNVFSGNEQFF
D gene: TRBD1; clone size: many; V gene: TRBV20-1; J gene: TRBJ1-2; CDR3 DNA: TGCAGTGCAAGGCCCCCAGGGGGCTATGGCTACACCTTC; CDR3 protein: CSARPPGGYGYTF
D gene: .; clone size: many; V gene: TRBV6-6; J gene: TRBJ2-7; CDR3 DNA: TGTGCCAGCAGCCCCACCGGGAAGGGGTCGTACTTC; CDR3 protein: CASSPTGKGSYF
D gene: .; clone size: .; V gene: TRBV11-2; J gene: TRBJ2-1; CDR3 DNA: TGTGCCAGCAGCTTAGAGTCCAGCGTCAAGGTAACTGAGCAGTTCTTC; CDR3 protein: CASSLESSVKVTEQFF
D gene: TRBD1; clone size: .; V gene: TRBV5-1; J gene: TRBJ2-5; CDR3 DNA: TGCGCCAGCAGCTTGGGAACAGGGGTTCTGCGGAAGACCCAGTACTTC; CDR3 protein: CASSLGTGVLRKTQYF
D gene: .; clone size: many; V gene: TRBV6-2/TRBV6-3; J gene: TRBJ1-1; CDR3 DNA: TGTGCCAGCACTGAACCGGGACATACTGAAGCTTTCTTT; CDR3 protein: CASTEPGHTEAFF
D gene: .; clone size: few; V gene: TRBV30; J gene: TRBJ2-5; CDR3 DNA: TGTGCCTGGAAATTGAGAGAAGAGACCCAGTACTTC; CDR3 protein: CAWKLREETQYF
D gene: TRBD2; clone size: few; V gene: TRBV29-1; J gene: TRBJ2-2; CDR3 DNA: TGCAGCGCCCCAGGGAGGGCCGGGGAGCTGTTTTTT; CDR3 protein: CSAPGRAGELFF
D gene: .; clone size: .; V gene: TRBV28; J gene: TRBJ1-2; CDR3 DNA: TGTGCCAGCACTGGGGCCTATGGCTACACCTTC; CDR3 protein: CASTGAYGYTF
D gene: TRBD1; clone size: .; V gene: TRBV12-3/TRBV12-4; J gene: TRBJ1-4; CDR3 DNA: TGTGCCAGCAGCCTGGACAGGGAGGCGGTGAATGAAAAACTGTTTTTT; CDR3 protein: CASSLDREAVNEKLFF
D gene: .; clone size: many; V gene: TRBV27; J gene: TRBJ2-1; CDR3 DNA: TGTGCCAGCAGTTTATTCCCTAGGGATCCCTACAATGAGCAGTTCTTC; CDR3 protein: CASSLFPRDPYNEQFF
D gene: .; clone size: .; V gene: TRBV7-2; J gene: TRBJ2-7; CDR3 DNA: TGTGCCAGCAGCTTTGGGGCCTACGAGCAGTACTTC; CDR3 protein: CASSFGAYEQYF
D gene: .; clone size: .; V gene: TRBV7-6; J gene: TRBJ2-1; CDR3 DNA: TGTGCCAGCAGCCTAAGGGAAGGCAATGAGCAGTTCTTC; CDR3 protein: CASSLREGNEQFF
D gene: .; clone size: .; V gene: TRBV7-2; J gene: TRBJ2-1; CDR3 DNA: TGTGCCAGCAGCTTATCAGGCGGTTACACCTACAATGAGCAGTTCTTC; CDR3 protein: CASSLSGGYTYNEQFF